This TCR beta chain was captured in a study of CD8 T cells in Susac syndrome (dated by TCRdb to the late 2010s). Background for the entire study: Of the Susac syndrome patients who were sequenced, roughly 6 had clinically active disease and roughly eight were in clinical remission. Susac syndrome patients were therapy-naive, on corticosteroids (some also receiving IVIg), or on IVIg alone at blood withdrawal. Repertoire sequencing was used to test whether CD8+ T cell activation and differentiation in Susac syndrome was antigen driven. Findings and caveats that apply to the study as a whole: In patients with Susac syndrome, the CD4+ T cell repertoire showed no detectable clonal expansion. The number of individuals in the TCR sequencing and HLA analysis was recognized as being relatively small.

Peripheral blood CD8+ and CD4+ T cells from healthy donors, Susac syndrome patients and multiple sclerosis patients were profiled using high-throughput TCR beta sequencing. Susac syndrome patients met recently defined diagnostic criteria for definite or probable disease. Bulk CD8+ and CD4+ T cells were purified by magnetic negative isolation, while CD8+ TEMRA cells were enriched using FACS. Blood was collected in EDTA tubes and processed within 24 hours, with PBMCs isolated through density gradient centrifugation. PBMCs intended for TCR sequencing were cryopreserved in liquid nitrogen and thawed later in a water bath at 37 degrees C. The sorted or isolated CD4+, CD8+ and CD8+ TEMRA cells reached a purity of at least 90%. From its cysteine to its phenylalanine, the CDR3 spans 13 amino acids. This entry keeps only the CDR3 DNA: 39 bases, framed from base 1. The germline V gene gives CDR1 as SQVTM and CDR2 as ANQGSEA. V loses 4 bases, J loses 1 base, and the germline ends lie 10 bases apart.

This clonotype has just one count. Its recognized antigen is unknown. Per-base quality was not reported, and no clone a single base away is much larger than it. One read alone provides weak support. RNA was extracted using the RNeasy kit, and about 0.45 to 1 microgram was reverse transcribed with random hexamers. The immunoSEQ multiplex PCR assay, which covers 54 Vbeta and 13 Jbeta segments, was used to amplify TCR beta CDR3 regions. To correct PCR amplification bias, a synthetic template baseline was used for both primer optimization and computational correction. Under the source paper's analysis protocol: Reads were assigned to V, D and J genes according to IMGT and analyzed in immunoSEQ Analyzer, with only productive sequences retained. Clonality was computed as one minus Shannon entropy normalized by log2 of the number of productive unique sequences. For each patient and control, public and private clones were evaluated among the 100 most prevalent clones. Susac-specific clones were defined as absent from healthy and MS cohorts, 800 to 1,200 published viral clones and other ImmuneACCESS disease sequences. TCRdb redid the processing of the public reads, applying fastp at Q25 and MiXCR, and retained in-frame beta chains. Each entry is one CDR3 protein sequence, shown with its most common DNA and genes. What appears here as the V and J calls and clone size reflects TCRdb's work, not the paper's. The sample table holds 95,000 to 150,000 distinct CDR3 sequences, of which under 96% were seen once. Clones ranked in the top ten supply roughly 0.14% of the sample.

Sequencing was performed on CD4+ T cells from PBMCs. The receptor's source is a human donor with Susac syndrome. The V and J genes are TRBV29-1 and TRBJ1-1; the D gene cannot be resolved reliably. Read as DNA, the sequence is TGCAGCGTTGTGGTCCAGAGGAACACTGAAGCTTTCTTT. It translates to CSVVVQRNTEAFF.